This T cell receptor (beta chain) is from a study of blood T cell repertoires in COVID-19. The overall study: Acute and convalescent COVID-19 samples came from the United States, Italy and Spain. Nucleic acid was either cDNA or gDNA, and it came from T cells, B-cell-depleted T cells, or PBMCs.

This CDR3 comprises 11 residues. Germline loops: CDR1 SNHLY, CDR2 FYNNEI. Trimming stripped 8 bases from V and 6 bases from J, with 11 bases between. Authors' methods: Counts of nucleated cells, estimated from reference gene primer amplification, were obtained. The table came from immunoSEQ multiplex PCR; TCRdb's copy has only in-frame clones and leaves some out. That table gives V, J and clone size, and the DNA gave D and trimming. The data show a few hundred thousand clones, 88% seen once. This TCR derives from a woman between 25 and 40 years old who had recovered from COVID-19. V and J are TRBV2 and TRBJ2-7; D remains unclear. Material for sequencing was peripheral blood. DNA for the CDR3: TGTGCCAGCGGTGCGAGCTCCGAGCAGTACTTC. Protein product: CASGASSEQYF. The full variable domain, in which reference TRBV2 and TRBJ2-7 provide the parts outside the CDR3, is EPEVTQTPSHQVTQMGQEVILRCVPISNHLYFYWYRQILGQKVEFLVSFYNNEISEKSEIFDDQFSVERPDGSNFTLKIRSTKLEDSAMYFCASGASSEQYFGPGTRLTVT.